Each of the 6 T cell receptor beta chains below was sequenced from the same sample in a study of human T cells and chemical hapten exposure listed by TCRdb under 2021. Library generation was performed with RACE. TCRdb names NextSeq 500 as the instrument used. TCRdb's own reprocessing of the public reads used fastp at Q25 and MiXCR and kept productive beta chains. Every distinct CDR3 protein forms one entry, paired with its most common genes and DNA. This sample holds about 82,000 distinct CDR3 sequences; under 11% were observed only once. The ten largest clonotypes hold 4% to 5.5% of the sample. The sample's time point label, decoded: patch test 2, 6 weeks after DPC sensitization. In light of the paper, this sample's treatment or condition label describes: therapeutic diphenylcyclopropenone sensitization with weekly scalp DPC. The material sequenced was whole blood, taken in connection with sensitization to the hapten diphenylcyclopropenone (DPC). The source of these receptors is a woman aged 45-65 years with alopecia areata. Some clones in this sample may be carry-over from other donors' samples.

This clonotype was recorded at least ten times. The chain links TRBV9 to TRBJ2-3; weak D call: TRBD2 (5 bases). The V end was cut by 2 bases, the J end by 6 bases, with 16 bases between. Germline assignment: CDR1 SGDLS and CDR2 YYNGEE. This CDR3 comprises 15 residues. The CDR3 coding sequence is TGTGCCAGCAGCGTTCGTCCCACAGAGCGGGATACGCAGTATTTT. Its protein product is CASSVRPTERDTQYF.

This clonotype was observed a handful of times. The chain employs TRBV18 and TRBJ1-3, with TRBD1 as a possible D gene (5 bases). Germline-derived CDR1 and CDR2 are KGHSH and LQKENI. The CDR3 has 14 residues. V lost 1 base, J lost 3 bases, and 7 bases lay in between. CDR3 region: CASSPQGSGNTIYF. Written as DNA, the CDR3 is TGTGCCAGCTCACCACAGGGGAGTGGAAACACCATATATTTT.

This clonotype was seen ten or more times. The chain uses TRBV4-3 and TRBJ1-4; D gene ambiguous. The V gene's germline CDR1 is LGHNA and CDR2 YSLEER. This CDR3 is built from 13 residues. V was shortened by 4 bases and J by 8 bases, with 11 bases between the two germline ends. The CDR3 DNA sequence: TGCGCCAGCAGCCCGGAACAGCGGGAAAAACTGTTTTTT. Protein sequence: CASSPEQREKLFF.

The sample holds many counts of this clonotype. The chain couples TRBV7-2 to TRBJ1-1; no reliable D call. The CDR3 is made up of 12 amino acids. Germline CDR1 is SGHTA and CDR2 is FQGNSA. V lost 1 base and J lost 10, with 10 bases in between. CDR3 loop: CASSLDAGGAFF. Written as DNA, the CDR3 is TGTGCCAGCAGCTTAGACGCTGGAGGAGCTTTCTTT.

This clonotype has a count of ten or more. The rearrangement links TRBV10-2 to TRBJ2-5; unclear D gene. The ends were cut back, 0 bases at V and 5 bases at J, with 13 bases in the middle. The CDR3 runs to 15 residues. CDR1 and CDR2 (germline): WSHSY, SAAADI. The CDR3 spells CASSESLLAWETQYF. In nucleotides, the CDR3 is TGCGCCAGCAGTGAGTCCCTACTTGCCTGGGAGACCCAGTACTTC.

This chain joins TRBV28 and TRBJ1-4, with D hard to call. Trimming stripped 4 bases from V and 12 bases from J, with 18 bases between. Germline V gene data show CDR1 as MDHEN and CDR2 as SYDVKM. This CDR3 has 14 amino acids. The CDR3 coding sequence is TGTGCCAGCAGTTCCTACAGCGCCCCGAGGGAACTGTTTTTT. Translation: CASSSYSAPRELFF. Full variable domain (missing parts from reference TRBV28 and TRBJ1-4): DVKVTQSSRYLVKRTGEKVFLECVQDMDHENMFWYRQDPGLGLRLIYFSYDVKMKEKGDIPEGYSVSREKKERFSLILESASTNQTSMYLCASSSYSAPRELFFGSGTQLSVL.